This TCR beta chain derives from a study of T cells in Graves' hyperthyroidism and ophthalmopathy. Study-wide results and limits: Onset of ophthalmopathy came a median around 6.5 months after the model predicted it.

There were TCR beta CDR3 regions amplified from RNA transcripts. TCR CDR3 underwent first-round RT-PCR with the HTBI primer set. One entry per CDR3 protein, called by TCRdb with MiXCR from the multiplex PCR reads. The table has 640,000 or so distinct CDR3 sequences, roughly 14% seen once. This clonotype was detected once. What it binds is not known. A read error may explain this, as a much larger clone is one base away. Germline V CDR1 and CDR2: SGHTA, FQGNSA. This CDR3 has 16 residues. Patients were excluded because of uncontrolled infection, other autoimmune disease, pregnancy or lactation. Sequenced: blood. The chain employs TRBV7-2 and TRBJ2-4; 9 nucleotides align to TRBD1. This clonotype originated in a woman in her 40s with Graves' ophthalmopathy. CDR3 DNA: TGTTCCAGCAGCCAAGGGACAGGGTGGGCCAAAAACATTCAGTACTTC. It yields the protein CSSSQGTGWAKNIQYF.